These 8 T cell receptor beta chains came from one sample sequenced in a study of blood T cells in healthy people across ages. Using a J-beta primer mix together with a sample-barcoded 5' primer, a second PCR was run for about 6 to 11 cycles. A single record per CDR3 protein comes from TCRdb applying MiXCR to the 5' RACE reads. The table has 800,000 to 950,000 distinct CDR3 sequences, roughly 50% seen once. Material for sequencing was blood. The source of these receptors is a young man in good health.

This clonotype was counted a few times. The genes are TRBV2 and TRBJ2-7; TRBD2 might be the D (5 bases). In germline, CDR1 is SNHLY, CDR2 FYNNEI. Trimming cost V 3 bases and J 6 bases, with 21 bases left between them. The CDR3 totals 16 residues. Written as DNA, the CDR3 is TGTGCCAGCAGTGACTCGGCGGGCAGGACTTTTGGCGAGCAGTACTTC. The encoded protein is CASSDSAGRTFGEQYF.

This clonotype was detected a few times. The chain carries TRBV24-1 and TRBJ2-1, with D perhaps matching TRBD1 (6 bases). The CDR3 consists of 14 residues. Germline CDR1 KGHDR, CDR2 SFDVKD. The germline V and J ends were trimmed by 2 bases and 9 bases, with 13 bases remaining between them. The CDR3 protein is CATSDYPGVAEQFF. CDR3 coding DNA: TGTGCCACCAGTGATTACCCAGGGGTGGCTGAGCAGTTCTTC.

The chain links TRBV5-1 to TRBJ2-3; 7 bases match TRBD2. This CDR3 is 15 amino acids long. V gave up 0 bases and J gave up 4 bases; unmatched junction bases: 5. Looked up from germline, CDR1 is SGHRS and CDR2 is YFSETQ. The CDR3 reads CASSLGTSDSDTQYF. The CDR3 coding sequence is TGCGCCAGCAGCTTGGGAACTAGCGACTCAGATACGCAGTATTTT.

This chain joins TRBV10-3 and TRBJ1-1; D not resolved. In germline, CDR1 is ENHRY, CDR2 SYGVKD. Deletions cut 2 bases from V and 7 bases from J, with 8 bases between. CDR3 length: 12 residues. As DNA, the CDR3 is TGTGCCATCAGTGAGGCCGGGATTGAAGCTTTCTTT. It translates to CAISEAGIEAFF.

The chain combines TRBV2 with TRBJ1-6, with D perhaps matching TRBD1 (6 bases). This CDR3 region has 14 residues. V lost 5 bases, J lost 10 bases, and 15 bases lay in between. Germline CDR1 and CDR2: SNHLY and FYNNEI. The CDR3, as DNA: TGTGCCAGCAGTAACAGGGACGGAGGATCACCCCTCCACTTT. It is translated as CASSNRDGGSPLHF. Looking up the rest from reference TRBV2 and TRBJ1-6 gives the full variable domain: EPEVTQTPSHQVTQMGQEVILRCVPISNHLYFYWYRQILGQKVEFLVSFYNNEISEKSEIFDDQFSVERPDGSNFTLKIRSTKLEDSAMYFCASSNRDGGSPLHFGNGTRLTVT.

There are a few counts of this clonotype. This may stem from a read error, because a much larger clone lies one nucleotide away. The rearrangement links TRBV5-1 to TRBJ2-3; a weak D match, TRBD1 (6 bases). This CDR3 region has 14 residues. V gave up 1 base and J gave up 6 bases, with 12 bases separating them. The germline V gene encodes CDR1 SGHRS and CDR2 YFSETQ. The CDR3: CASSLRTDSDTQYF. The DNA of the CDR3 is TGCGCCAGCAGCTTGCGGACAGATTCGGATACGCAGTATTTT.

This chain connects TRBV27 to TRBJ2-4, with a possible D match to TRBD1 (6 bases). Gene TRBJ2-7 matches the end of the DNA better, so the J call may be wrong. This CDR3 has 15 residues. Germline loops: CDR1 MNHEY, CDR2 SMNVEV (reference sequence). The CDR3 coding sequence is TGTGCCAGCAGTCCTAGACAGGCTATACCCTACGAGCAGTACTTC. Its protein product is CASSPRQAIPYEQYF.

J is TRBJ2-2 and V is TRBV6-5, with 8 bases lining up with TRBD1. The CDR3 runs to 14 residues. The V gene end was trimmed by 10 bases and the J gene end by 6 bases; junction bases not matched to a gene: 10. From germline, CDR1 is MNHEY and CDR2 SVGAGI. The CDR3 DNA reads as TGTGCCACCAAGGGGCCAGGGGGCCCCGGGGAGCTGTTTTTT. As protein: CATKGPGGPGELFF.